These 9 T cell receptor beta chains were all obtained from the same sample, sequenced in a study of blood T cell repertoires in COVID-19. The repertoire was sequenced with immunoSEQ multiplex PCR; TCRdb's copy has only in-frame clones and lacks some. The profile shows over 120,000 clones, 84% of them singletons. The sample taken for sequencing was peripheral blood. The receptors originated from a woman aged 55-70 years with acute or convalescent COVID-19.

This clone was seen only a few times. This chain joins TRBV28 and TRBJ1-1; D perhaps matches TRBD1 (5 bases). V lost 5 bases and J 2 bases, leaving 15 bases between the germline ends. The CDR3 extends over 15 amino acids. Germline CDR1 is MDHEN and CDR2 is SYDVKM. CDR3: CASSLPNRRNTEAFF. In DNA, the CDR3 is TGTGCCAGCAGTCTACCGAACAGGCGAAACACTGAAGCTTTCTTT.

This chain connects TRBV9 to TRBJ2-5, with a weak D call TRBD2 (8 bases). CDR3 length: 17 residues. Germline assignment: CDR1 SGDLS and CDR2 YYNGEE. Trimming removed 2 bases from V and 4 bases from J, with 21 bases in between. CDR3 sequence (DNA): TGTGCCAGCAGCGTGGGACTAGGGGGCGACAGTGGAGAGACCCAGTACTTC. Residues: CASSVGLGGDSGETQYF. The full variable domain, completed using reference TRBV9 and TRBJ2-5, is DSGVTQTPKHLITATGQRVTLRCSPRSGDLSVYWYQQSLDQGLQFLIQYYNGEERAKGNILERFSAQQFPDLHSELNLSSLELGDSALYFCASSVGLGGDSGETQYFGPGTRLLVL.

The rearrangement uses TRBV2 and TRBJ2-6, with unresolved D. From germline, CDR1 is SNHLY and CDR2 FYNNEI. The CDR3 contains 14 residues. The V end lost 11 bases, the J end lost 0 bases, and 11 bases lay between the germline ends. The CDR3 spells CAAEVGSGANVLTF. The CDR3 DNA reads TGTGCCGCAGAGGTGGGCTCTGGGGCCAACGTCCTGACTTTC.

The chain recombines TRBV18 with TRBJ1-6; unclear D gene. Between the trimmed V and J ends, which lost 6 bases and 8 bases, there was a span of 11 bases. From germline, CDR1 is KGHSH and CDR2 LQKENI. The CDR3 runs 13 residues. DNA of the CDR3: TGTGCCAGCTCTCCCAAACGAGATTCACCCCTCCACTTT. It yields the protein CASSPKRDSPLHF.

The rearrangement links TRBV6-1 to TRBJ2-7; D remains unclear. The CDR3 loop spans 16 amino acids. The V end was cut by 3 bases, the J end by 1 base, with 16 bases between. CDR1 is MNHNS, CDR2 SASEGT, per germline. CDR3 region: CASSDSSAYGSYEQYF. CDR3 coding DNA: TGTGCCAGCAGTGATAGCTCGGCATACGGATCCTACGAGCAGTACTTC.

This clone came up a few times. The chain employs TRBV27 and TRBJ1-2; 7 nucleotides match TRBD1. After removal of 8 bases from V and 4 bases from J, the junction contained 25 bases not matched to a gene. The CDR3 contains 19 residues. CDR1 is MNHEY, CDR2 SMNVEV, per germline (reference sequence). CDR3 nucleotide sequence: TGTGCCAGCGGAGGAACCTACCCCCTCGACAGGGTTGGTGGCTATGGCTACACCTTC. Its protein product is CASGGTYPLDRVGGYGYTF.

The chain recombines TRBV28 with TRBJ1-5, with D uncertain. Germline lookup yields CDR1 MDHEN and CDR2 SYDVKM. The CDR3 length is 15 residues. V gave up 2 bases and J gave up 2 bases, with 10 bases separating them. The CDR3 spells CASSLATGGNQPQHF. CDR3 coding DNA: TGTGCCAGCAGTTTAGCGACGGGTGGCAATCAGCCCCAGCATTTT.

V usage is TRBV10-3 and J usage is TRBJ2-7; TRBD2 is a possible D gene (6 bases). From germline, CDR1 is ENHRY and CDR2 SYGVKD. The CDR3 contains 15 residues. The V end lost 0 bases, the J end lost 4 bases, and 13 bases lay between the germline ends. The DNA of the CDR3 is TGTGCCATCAGTGAGTCGAGCGGTGCGGGGTACGAGCAGTACTTC. This translates into CAISESSGAGYEQYF.

Only a few counts were recorded for this clone. The chain employs TRBV7-6 and TRBJ2-5, with 8 bases identical to TRBD2. The V segment lost 4 bases and the J segment 4 bases; nucleotides outside the gene matches: 11. Germline V gene data show CDR1 as SGHVS and CDR2 as FNYEAQ. This CDR3 contains 16 residues. The CDR3 protein is CASSSSGTRWRETQYF. In DNA form, the CDR3 reads TGTGCCAGCAGCTCCTCCGGGACTAGATGGAGAGAGACCCAGTACTTC.